Below are 24 T cell receptor beta chains sequenced from a single sample in a study of blood T cells in healthy people across ages. The use of a sample-barcoded 5' primer and a J-beta primer mix characterized a second PCR of about 6 to 12 cycles. A single record per CDR3 protein comes from TCRdb applying MiXCR to the 5' RACE reads. The sample includes 1.5 million to 2 million distinct CDR3 sequences, roughly 30% of them seen just once. The specimen sequenced was blood. The receptor set was obtained from a woman under 40 in good health.

The CDR3 here is CATRDARPREQFF. The CDR3 nucleotides read TGTGCCACTAGGGACGCGCGGCCGAGGGAGCAGTTCTTC. The V call is TRBV6-6, the J call TRBJ2-1, with D possibly called TRBD1 or TRBD2 (5 bases each). Trimming left V 10 bases short and J 10 bases short, with 20 bases between. Germline V gene sequence: CDR1 MNHNY, CDR2 SVGAGI (reference sequence). The CDR3 spans 13 residues.

V is TRBV20-1 and J is TRBJ2-1; TRBD2 agrees at 9 bases. J lost 6 bases, V lost 8 bases, and 14 bases had no gene match. This CDR3 is 15 amino acids long. Germline CDR1 reads DFQATT; CDR2 reads SNEGSKA (reference sequence). The CDR3 sequence is CSRAGGPQSPNEQFF. The CDR3 nucleotides read TGCAGTAGGGCGGGAGGGCCCCAGAGTCCCAATGAGCAGTTCTTC.

The chain couples TRBV12-3 or TRBV12-4 to TRBJ2-7; TRBD2 matches at 8 bases. CDR3 length: 18 residues. J lost 0 bases, V lost 3 bases, and 13 bases had no gene match. The CDR3 region has the DNA TGTGCCAGCAGTTTCGATTTTGGGGCTAGCGGGCGCTCCTACGAGCAGTACTTC. Protein sequence: CASSFDFGASGRSYEQYF.

Comment on this clonotype: A read error may account for a junction end that differs from germline. The J gene is TRBJ2-3, the V gene TRBV9; TRBD2 matches at 8 bases. Germline CDR1 is SGDLS and CDR2 is YYNGEE. The CDR3 length is 17 residues. The chain's CDR3 is CASSVELAEAHTDTQYF. The CDR3 bases are TGTGCTAGCAGCGTAGAACTAGCGGAGGCCCACACAGATACGCAGTATTTT.

The chain employs TRBV10-3 and TRBJ1-4; D is uncertain. CDR3 length: 14 amino acids. V was shortened by 3 bases and J by 8 bases, with 13 bases between the two germline ends. The germline CDR1 and CDR2 sequences are ENHRY and SYGVKD. CDR3 bases: TGTGCCATCAGTGAATTGGCCCGGCAGGAAAAACTGTTTTTT. Its protein is CAISELARQEKLFF.

The rearrangement uses TRBV29-1 and TRBJ2-5; D gene ambiguous. Germline V gene data show CDR1 as SQVTM and CDR2 as ANQGSEA. The CDR3 contains 11 residues. The V gene lost 7 bases and the J gene lost 5 bases, with 11 bases spanning the gap. In DNA form, the CDR3 reads TGCAGCGCGGACCTCCTGGAGACCCAGTACTTC. Residues: CSADLLETQYF.

This sequence joins TRBV4-1 and TRBJ2-3; 11 bases are shared with TRBD2. The CDR3 covers 17 residues. Germline lookup yields CDR1 MGHRA and CDR2 YSYEKL. J lost 0 bases, V lost 2 bases, and 4 bases had no gene match. In DNA form, the CDR3 reads TGCGCCAGCAGCCAAAAACCTAGCGGGGGGAGCACAGATACGCAGTATTTT. Its protein product is CASSQKPSGGSTDTQYF.

In its sample, this clonotype was seen a few times. The chain joins TRBV12-3 or TRBV12-4 to TRBJ2-7, with unresolved D. CDR3 length equals 12 residues. V lost 4 bases and J lost 6, with 10 bases in between. The CDR3 nucleotides read TGTGCCAGCAGTTCCGCAATAGGCGAGCAGTACTTC. It specifies CASSSAIGEQYF.

The gene calls are TRBV25-1 and TRBJ1-1, with 7 bases lining up with TRBD1. J was trimmed by 1 base and V by 6 bases; bases with no gene match: 14. The CDR3 has 17 amino acids. In germline, CDR1 is MGHDK, CDR2 SYGVNS. The CDR3 sequence is CASSRDRGDFSNTEAFF. The CDR3 DNA sequence: TGTGCCAGCAGCCGGGACAGAGGGGATTTTTCGAACACTGAAGCTTTCTTT.

This chain's CDR3 is CASSLGAGGPTSHEQYF. CDR3 coding DNA: TGCGCCAGCAGCTTGGGAGCGGGGGGGCCGACCTCTCACGAGCAGTACTTC. The J gene is TRBJ2-7, the V gene TRBV5-1, with 10 bases identical to TRBD2. CDR1 and CDR2 from the germline V gene are SGHRS and YFSETQ. The CDR3 length is 17 residues. V lost 0 bases and J lost 5; bases outside the gene matches: 11.

The chain carries TRBV6-5 and TRBJ2-1; the match to TRBD2 covers 7 bases. The CDR3 contains 15 residues. The germline CDR1 and CDR2 sequences are MNHEY and SVGAGI. Trimming cost V 7 bases and J 1 base; bases outside gene matches: 7. CDR3 coding DNA: TGTGCCAGCACCTACGTCGGGGGGTCCTACAATGAGCAGTTCTTC. Encoded protein: CASTYVGGSYNEQFF.

V gene TRBV5-1 combines with J gene TRBJ2-5; 10 bases align to TRBD2. V lost 5 bases, J lost 2 bases, and 9 bases stayed unmatched. This CDR3 has 16 residues. Germline V gene lookup returns CDR1 SGHRS and CDR2 YFSETQ. CDR3 DNA sequence: TGCGCCAGCAGGTCTAGCGGGGGCCCCTCTCAAGAGACCCAGTACTTC. It specifies CASRSSGGPSQETQYF.

This clonotype has at least ten counts. This rearrangement joins TRBV29-1 to TRBJ2-3, with a tentative D call TRBD1 (7 bases). CDR1 is SQVTM and CDR2 is ANQGSEA in the germline V gene. This CDR3 spans 13 amino acids. V lost 3 bases, J lost 6 bases, and 13 bases lay in between. In DNA form, the CDR3 reads TGCAGCGTTGAGGCAGGGGGGTTTGATACGCAGTATTTT. Translated: CSVEAGGFDTQYF.

The V and J genes are TRBV6-5 and TRBJ2-5; D ambiguous. The better agreement between TRBJ2-7 and the DNA end casts doubt on the J call. The CDR3 spans 13 residues. Germline lookup yields CDR1 MNHEY and CDR2 SVGAGI. CDR3 sequence (DNA): TGTGCCAGCAGGTCCTACACAACCTACGAGCAGTACTTC. Residues: CASRSYTTYEQYF.

This chain joins TRBV20-1 and TRBJ2-7; D is ambiguous. Germline CDR1 DFQATT, CDR2 SNEGSKA (reference sequence). This CDR3 is 12 amino acids long. V dropped 3 bases and J dropped 2 bases, with 8 bases sitting between them. Written as DNA, the CDR3 is TGCAGTGCTAGTAGTTCTACCTACGAGCAGTACTTC. Translated: CSASSSTYEQYF.

This clonotype was recorded a few times. The chain joins TRBV28 to TRBJ1-2; 8 nucleotides align to TRBD1. Germline loops: CDR1 MDHEN, CDR2 SYDVKM. The CDR3 extends over 13 amino acids. V trimming: 5 bases; J trimming: 7 bases; junction bases outside the gene matches: 6. In DNA, the CDR3 is TGTGCCAGCAGTGGACGACAGGGGTTTGGCTACACCTTC. Translating gives CASSGRQGFGYTF.

Points on this clonotype: At one boundary the junction diverges from the germline segment, which might be a read error. This rearrangement joins TRBV7-2 to TRBJ2-5, with D possibly matching TRBD1 (6 bases). Germline-derived CDR1 and CDR2 are SGHTA and FQGNSA. This CDR3 contains 14 residues. The DNA for the CDR3 is TGTGCCAGCAGCTTAGATTGGGGGCAAGAGACCCGGTACTTC. Its protein is CASSLDWGQETRYF.

The chain joins TRBV7-2 to TRBJ2-4; the match to TRBD1 covers 8 bases. The end of the DNA fits TRBJ2-5 better, so the J call may be wrong. CDR1 is SGHTA and CDR2 is FQGNSA in the germline V gene. The CDR3 is made up of 15 amino acids. The CDR3 bases are TGTGCCAGCAGCTCCGACAGGGGTCGACAAGAGACCCAGTACTTC. Translating it yields CASSSDRGRQETQYF.

This clonotype occurred once. This may come from a read error, since a much larger clone is one base off. CDR3 sequence: CSVAWTSGRVIHEQFF. The CDR3 region has the DNA TGCAGCGTGGCATGGACTAGCGGGAGGGTTATCCATGAGCAGTTCTTC. The V call is TRBV29-1, the J call TRBJ2-1, with 15 positions matching TRBD2. After removal of 6 bases from V and 8 bases from J, the junction contained 11 bases not matched to a gene. The CDR3 extends over 16 amino acids. Germline-derived CDR1 and CDR2 are SQVTM and ANQGSEA.

The V and J genes are TRBV27 and TRBJ2-1, with a tentative D call TRBD1 (6 bases). The CDR3 spans 12 residues. Trimming left V 3 bases short and J 9 bases short, with 9 bases between. The germline CDR1 and CDR2 sequences are MNHEY and SMNVEV (reference sequence). The CDR3 protein is CASSFRGIEQFF. The CDR3 DNA reads TGTGCCAGCAGTTTTAGGGGGATTGAGCAGTTCTTC.

This clonotype was seen a few times. The genes are TRBV7-2 and TRBJ2-5; 11 nucleotides line up with TRBD2. V trimming: 4 bases; J trimming: 4 bases; junction bases outside the gene matches: 8. From germline, CDR1 is SGHTA and CDR2 FQGNSA. The CDR3 is made up of 16 amino acids. CDR3 sequence (DNA): TGTGCCAGCAGCTCCGACGGGACTAGCGGTCTAGAGACCCAGTACTTC. It translates to CASSSDGTSGLETQYF. Variable domain in full (rest from reference TRBV7-2 and TRBJ2-5): GAGVSQSPSNKVTEKGKDVELRCDPISGHTALYWYRQSLGQGLEFLIYFQGNSAPDKSGLPSDRFSAERTGGSVSTLTIQRTQQEDSAVYLCASSSDGTSGLETQYFGPGTRLLVL.

The rearrangement links TRBV5-4 to TRBJ1-1, with 7 bases matching TRBD1. The V segment lost 4 bases and the J segment 4 bases; nucleotides outside the gene matches: 7. The CDR3 runs 14 residues. CDR1 SGHNT and CDR2 YYREEE come from the germline V gene (reference sequence). CDR3 residues: CASSANRGITEAFF. CDR3 nucleotides: TGTGCCAGCAGCGCAAACAGGGGAATCACTGAAGCTTTCTTT.

This clonotype was recorded a few times. The chain recombines TRBV5-1 with TRBJ1-4; D ambiguous. Germline CDR1 reads SGHRS; CDR2 reads YFSETQ. CDR3 length equals 14 residues. The V end was cut by 2 bases, the J end by 4 bases, with 9 bases between. The CDR3 loop is CASSLWGDNEKLFF. In nucleotides, the CDR3 is TGCGCCAGCAGCTTATGGGGTGATAATGAAAAACTGTTTTTT. Full variable domain (remainder filled in from reference TRBV5-1 and TRBJ1-4): KAGVTQTPRYLIKTRGQQVTLSCSPISGHRSVSWYQQTPGQGLQFLFEYFSETQRNKGNFPGRFSGRQFSNSRSEMNVSTLELGDSALYLCASSLWGDNEKLFFGSGTQLSVL.

The chain has TRBV6-1 and TRBJ1-1; D might be TRBD1 (6 bases). Trimming took 9 bases from V and 0 from J, leaving 8 bases between them. Germline V gene sequence: CDR1 MNHNS, CDR2 SASEGT. The CDR3 contains 12 residues. The CDR3 nucleotides read TGTGCCAGTGACAGGCTGAACACTGAAGCTTTCTTT. Translated, it gives CASDRLNTEAFF.